The entry that follows covers one TCR beta chain sequence. Its antigen is not known. This sample was taken from a study of siplizumab effects on memory and regulatory T cells. Findings of the study overall: Siplizumab significantly reduced alloreactive sequences traceable to unstimulated CD4+ memory cells.

TCRdb keeps only in-frame clones here, not all; method: immunoSEQ multiplex PCR. The table lists 45,000 to 60,000 clones, more than 75% of them singletons. The V and J ends lost 7 bases and 3 bases respectively, with 16 bases between them. CDR3 length: 15 amino acids. The germline V gene has CDR1 PRHDT and CDR2 FYEKMQ (reference sequence). The chain has TRBV13 and TRBJ2-1, with D maybe TRBD1 (5 bases). The specimen was naive CD8+ T cells sorted from blood. This sequence originates from a human donor in good health. Here the CDR3 reads CASTSSADSYNEQFF. The CDR3 DNA reads TGTGCCAGCACTTCCTCCGCTGACAGCTACAATGAGCAGTTCTTC.